What follows is one T cell receptor (beta chain) and its context. This record comes from a study of identifying expanded T cells in peripheral blood. Profiled with immunoSEQ multiplex PCR; TCRdb holds only in-frame clones, not every one. The sample shows about 110,000 clones, about 89% of them seen only once. This CDR3 is 13 amino acids long. Between the trimmed V and J ends, which lost 5 bases and 6 bases, there was a span of 14 bases. Germline V gene lookup returns CDR1 MNHEY and CDR2 SMNVEV (reference sequence). V is TRBV27 and J is TRBJ2-7; possibly TRBD1 for D (6 bases). The sample comprised blood. This clonotype originated in a person between 18 and 75 years old in good health. CDR3 nucleotides: TGTGCCAGCAGTAGCTATACAGGGTTCGAGCAGTACTTC. It codes for CASSSYTGFEQYF.